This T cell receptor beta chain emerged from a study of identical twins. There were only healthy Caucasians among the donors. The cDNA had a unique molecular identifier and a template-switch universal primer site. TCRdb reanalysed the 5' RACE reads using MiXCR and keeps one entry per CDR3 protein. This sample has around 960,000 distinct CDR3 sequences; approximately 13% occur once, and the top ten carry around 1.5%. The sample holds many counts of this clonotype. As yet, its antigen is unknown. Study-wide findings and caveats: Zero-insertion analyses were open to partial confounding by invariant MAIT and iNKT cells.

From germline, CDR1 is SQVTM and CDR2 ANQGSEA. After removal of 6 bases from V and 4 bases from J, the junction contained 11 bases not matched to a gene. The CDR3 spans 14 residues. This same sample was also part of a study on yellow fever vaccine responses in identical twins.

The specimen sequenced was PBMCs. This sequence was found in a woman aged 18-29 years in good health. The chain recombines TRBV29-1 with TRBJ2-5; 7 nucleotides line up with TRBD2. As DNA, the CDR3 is TGCAGCGTCCAAATCGGGGGGTCATTAGAGACCCAGTACTTC. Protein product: CSVQIGGSLETQYF.